This entry is about one T cell receptor (beta chain). From blood CD8+ and CD4+ T cells, the TCR beta chain was sequenced. While serving as controls, healthy donors were matched for age and sex. TEMRA cells were FACS-enriched, with CD8+ and CD4+ T cells isolated negatively. Random-hexamer reverse transcription was applied to roughly 0.45 to 1 ug RNA. Across 54 Vbeta and 13 Jbeta, immunoSEQ multiplex PCR amplified TCR beta CDR3. Via MiXCR, TCRdb re-called the immunoSEQ multiplex PCR reads, giving one row per CDR3 protein. The sample lists around 20,000 distinct CDR3 sequences, around 95% occurring once. The entry originates in a study of CD8 T cells in Susac syndrome. V lost 6 bases and J lost 2; bases outside the gene matches: 7. The germline CDR1 and CDR2 sequences are MNHEY and SMNVEV (reference sequence). The CDR3 runs 16 residues.

The sequence came from a human donor in good health. Sequencing was carried out using CD8+ T cells from PBMCs. The gene calls are TRBV27 and TRBJ2-5, with TRBD2 identical over 12 bases. CDR3 in amino acids: CASRGGTSGFQETQYF. Written as DNA, the CDR3 is TGTGCCAGCAGGGGAGGGACTAGCGGGTTTCAAGAGACCCAGTACTTC.